These 20 T cell receptor beta chains were all obtained from the same sample, sequenced in a study of T-cell reconstitution after alpha-beta-depleted transplantation in children. The TCRbeta library was prepared with unique molecular identifiers. TCRdb itself ran the PCR reads through MiXCR, one entry per CDR3 protein. The table includes 250,000 to 350,000 distinct CDR3 sequences, roughly 9.5% detected once. The specimen was PBMCs from the stem cell graft donor, collected from the stem cell graft. These TCRs come from a human donor who donated a stem cell graft to a child with SCID.

The sample holds a few counts of this clonotype. The chain couples TRBV5-5 to TRBJ2-4; the D is unclear. Per germline, CDR1 SGHKS and CDR2 YYEKEE (reference sequence). CDR3 length: 18 residues. The germline V and J ends were trimmed by 2 bases and 0 bases, with 18 bases remaining between them. This CDR3 reads CASSLARFDILAKNIQYF. DNA of the CDR3: TGTGCCAGCAGCTTAGCCAGGTTCGATATCCTAGCCAAAAACATTCAGTACTTC.

This clonotype was detected many times. The chain carries TRBV2 and TRBJ2-1; D is undetermined. V was pared by 3 bases and J by 4 bases, with 7 bases between. Germline CDR1 is SNHLY and CDR2 is FYNNEI. CDR3 length: 13 amino acids. The CDR3 loop is CASSDGPYNEQFF. In nucleotides, the CDR3 is TGTGCCAGCAGTGACGGTCCATACAATGAGCAGTTCTTC.

This clonotype was detected only a few times. V gene TRBV18 combines with J gene TRBJ2-1; D is ambiguous. CDR1 and CDR2 (germline): KGHSH, LQKENI. Deletions cut 1 base from V and 8 bases from J, with 6 bases between. The CDR3 is made up of 12 amino acids. For the CDR3, the DNA is TGTGCCAGCTCACCACTTGGAGATGAGCAGTTCTTC. Translated: CASSPLGDEQFF. Full variable domain (missing parts from reference TRBV18 and TRBJ2-1): NAGVMQNPRHLVRRRGQEARLRCSPMKGHSHVYWYRQLPEEGLKFMVYLQKENIIDESGMPKERFSAEFPKEGPSILRIQQVVRGDSAAYFCASSPLGDEQFFGPGTRLTVL.

The chain employs TRBV3-1 and TRBJ2-7; D is perhaps TRBD1 or TRBD2 (6 bases each). This CDR3 region has 16 residues. Deletions cut 0 bases from V and 0 bases from J, with 12 bases between. Germline values: CDR1 LGHDT, CDR2 YNNKEL (reference sequence). The CDR3 DNA reads TGTGCCAGCAGCCAAGATTCGGGGGCAGGCTCCTACGAGCAGTACTTC. Amino acid sequence: CASSQDSGAGSYEQYF.

The table lists this clonotype with a few counts. The junction and the germline gene differ at one end; a read error may be behind it. The DNA for the CDR3 is TGCAGTGCCAGAGACCGGGACTACCAAGAGACCCAGTACTTC. This gives the protein CSARDRDYQETQYF. The V call is TRBV20-1, the J call TRBJ2-5; tentative D call: TRBD2 (6 bases). From germline, CDR1 is DFQATT and CDR2 SNEGSKA (reference sequence). This CDR3 region has 14 residues.

The chain joins TRBV14 to TRBJ2-1; possible D gene TRBD2, 5 bases. V was pared by 0 bases and J by 0 bases, with 9 bases between. The CDR3 extends over 16 amino acids. The V gene's germline CDR1 is SGHDN and CDR2 FVKESK. For the CDR3, the DNA is TGTGCCAGCAGCCAAGAGGTAGGGAGCTCCTACAATGAGCAGTTCTTC. Translated: CASSQEVGSSYNEQFF.

This clonotype was seen at least ten times. The V gene is TRBV6-5, the J gene TRBJ2-1, with D possibly matching TRBD2 (6 bases). Germline CDR1 reads MNHEY; CDR2 reads SVGAGI. Trimming cost V 6 bases and J 6 bases, with 18 bases left between them. The CDR3 runs 15 residues. The CDR3 loop reads CASRLLASPSNEQFF. For the CDR3, the DNA is TGTGCCAGCAGATTACTAGCTTCCCCCTCCAATGAGCAGTTCTTC.

This clonotype was seen at least ten times. This chain connects TRBV29-1 to TRBJ2-1; perhaps TRBD1 as D (6 bases). Germline CDR1 SQVTM, CDR2 ANQGSEA. The V and J ends lost 2 bases and 13 bases respectively, with 12 bases between them. There are 11 residues in the CDR3. The CDR3, as DNA: TGCAGCGTTGAAACCGGGACATATCAGTTCTTC. This sequence encodes CSVETGTYQFF.

This clonotype was recorded many times. The V and J genes are TRBV12-3 or TRBV12-4 and TRBJ2-5; D could derive from TRBD1 or TRBD2 (5 bases each). The CDR3 has 13 amino acids. Trimming took off 6 bases at V and 12 bases at J, with 20 bases between the two ends. CDR3 nucleotide sequence: TGTGCCAGCAGCCGGGACGGTATAGGGCAAGAGTACTTC. It encodes CASSRDGIGQEYF.

This sequence joins TRBV12-3 or TRBV12-4 and TRBJ2-7, with a possible D match to TRBD1 (6 bases). CDR3 length equals 16 residues. Between the trimmed V and J ends, which lost 6 bases and 1 base, there was a span of 19 bases. The CDR3 sequence: CASSQDRSFISYEQYF. Here the CDR3 DNA reads TGTGCCAGCAGCCAGGACAGATCTTTTATATCCTACGAGCAGTACTTC.

This clonotype showed up just a few times. V usage is TRBV6-1 and J usage is TRBJ2-7, with D perhaps assigned TRBD1 or TRBD2 (5 bases each). The CDR3 loop spans 14 amino acids. Germline CDR1 MNHNS, CDR2 SASEGT. With 6 bases removed from V and 4 bases from J, the gap between germline ends came to 16 bases. The chain's CDR3 is CASSIGTGTYEQYF. The CDR3 bases are TGTGCCAGCAGCATAGGGACGGGAACTTACGAGCAGTACTTC.

The rearrangement links TRBV12-3 or TRBV12-4 to TRBJ2-3; D might be TRBD1 (5 bases). The ends were cut back, 6 bases at V and 3 bases at J, with 19 bases in the middle. The CDR3 loop spans 16 amino acids. The CDR3 protein is CASSQFQGVGTDTQYF. The CDR3 DNA sequence: TGTGCCAGCAGCCAATTCCAGGGTGTCGGAACAGATACGCAGTATTTT.

This clonotype was seen a handful of times. This chain links TRBV5-5 with TRBJ2-1; weak D call: TRBD1 (6 bases). Trimming shortened V by 4 bases and J by 7 bases, and 18 bases separated the two germline ends. Germline V CDR1 and CDR2: SGHKS, YYEKEE (reference sequence). The CDR3 contains 15 residues. In DNA form, the CDR3 reads TGTGCCAGCAGCCCTTTCGGGGTGGGGGCAAATGAGCAGTTCTTC. This sequence encodes CASSPFGVGANEQFF.

In this sample, this clonotype turned up a few times. The genes are TRBV7-9 and TRBJ2-1, with TRBD1 matching over 10 bases. Germline V lookup: CDR1 SEHNR, CDR2 FQNEAQ (reference sequence). The V segment lost 5 bases and the J segment 9 bases; nucleotides outside the gene matches: 4. The CDR3 extends over 13 amino acids. CDR3 amino acids: CASSPRQGAEQFF. The CDR3, as DNA: TGTGCCAGCAGCCCCCGACAGGGGGCTGAGCAGTTCTTC.

The gene calls are TRBV10-2 and TRBJ1-6; D is perhaps TRBD1 (6 bases). This CDR3 spans 12 amino acids. Trimming took off 7 bases at V and 8 bases at J, with 9 bases between the two ends. Germline-derived CDR1 and CDR2 are WSHSY and SAAADI. CDR3 in DNA: TGCGCCAGCACGGGGGCGGATTCACCCCTCCACTTT. Its protein product is CASTGADSPLHF.

The rearrangement joins TRBV15 to TRBJ1-2; D gene ambiguous. With 0 bases removed from V and 4 bases from J, the gap between germline ends came to 15 bases. This CDR3 contains 16 residues. Per the germline V gene, CDR1 is LNHNV and CDR2 is YYDKDF (reference sequence). CDR3 protein: CATSRDWSLGVYGYTF. Here the CDR3 DNA reads TGTGCCACCAGCAGAGATTGGAGTCTTGGCGTCTATGGCTACACCTTC.

This clonotype was observed at least ten times. V is TRBV5-1 and J is TRBJ2-2; D possibly corresponds to TRBD1 (6 bases). V lost 3 bases and J lost 1, with 13 bases in between. The germline V gene has CDR1 SGHRS and CDR2 YFSETQ. CDR3 size: 16 residues. CDR3 bases: TGCGCCAGCAGCTCAGACCCCAGGGGGAACACCGGGGAGCTGTTTTTT. This translates into CASSSDPRGNTGELFF.

This clonotype was picked up a small number of times. This rearrangement joins TRBV6-1 to TRBJ2-4; the match to TRBD2 covers 11 bases. V was clipped by 6 bases and J by 8 bases; unmatched bases: 12. This CDR3 is built from 16 residues. Germline lookup yields CDR1 MNHNS and CDR2 SASEGT. CDR3 sequence: CASRPPPSGGIDIQYF. CDR3 bases: TGTGCCAGCAGACCTCCCCCTAGCGGGGGGATAGACATTCAGTACTTC.

V gene TRBV20-1 combines with J gene TRBJ2-7; the D is unclear. CDR1 DFQATT and CDR2 SNEGSKA come from the germline V gene (reference sequence). V gave up 3 bases and J gave up 3 bases, with 12 bases separating them. The CDR3 spans 13 residues. CDR3: CSARPQSFYEQYF. The CDR3 DNA reads as TGCAGTGCTAGGCCACAGTCTTTCTACGAGCAGTACTTC.

This clonotype appeared many times. The chain recombines TRBV9 with TRBJ1-1, with D possibly TRBD1 on 5 matching bases. The CDR3 loop spans 15 amino acids. The germline V gene encodes CDR1 SGDLS and CDR2 YYNGEE. V was trimmed by 4 bases and J by 2 bases, leaving 15 bases between them. The chain's CDR3 is CASSYGTEINTEAFF. Here the CDR3 DNA reads TGTGCCAGCAGCTACGGGACGGAGATAAACACTGAAGCTTTCTTT.